The clone carrying this T cell receptor beta chain was observed at least ten times. Its antigen is not identified. CDR3 regions of TCR beta were amplified from RNA transcripts. HTBI primers were employed in first-round RT-PCR, then a second-round multiplex PCR followed. Via MiXCR, TCRdb re-called the multiplex PCR reads, giving one row per CDR3 protein. Here the sample spans over a million distinct CDR3 sequences, less than 45% being singletons. The data derive from a study of Graves' ophthalmopathy and Graves' hyperthyroidism. General study points: A classifier, a 13-signature model, separated ophthalmopathy from stable hyperthyroidism with 87.88% sensitivity and about 81% specificity.

Included hyperthyroidism patients were aged 18 to 65 and newly diagnosed (under 2 months' duration). The J segment lost 6 bases and the V segment lost 6 bases, leaving 2 bases of the junction unmatched. Germline lookup yields CDR1 MNHEY and CDR2 SMNVEV (reference sequence). The CDR3 extends over 13 amino acids. Sample: peripheral blood or thyroid tissue (not recorded which). The chain has TRBV27 and TRBJ1-5; 10 nucleotides agree with TRBD1. The TCR sequence derives from an adult man with Graves' hyperthyroidism. The CDR3 reads CASRDRGSQPQHF. For the CDR3, the DNA is TGTGCCAGCAGGGACAGGGGGAGTCAGCCCCAGCATTTT.